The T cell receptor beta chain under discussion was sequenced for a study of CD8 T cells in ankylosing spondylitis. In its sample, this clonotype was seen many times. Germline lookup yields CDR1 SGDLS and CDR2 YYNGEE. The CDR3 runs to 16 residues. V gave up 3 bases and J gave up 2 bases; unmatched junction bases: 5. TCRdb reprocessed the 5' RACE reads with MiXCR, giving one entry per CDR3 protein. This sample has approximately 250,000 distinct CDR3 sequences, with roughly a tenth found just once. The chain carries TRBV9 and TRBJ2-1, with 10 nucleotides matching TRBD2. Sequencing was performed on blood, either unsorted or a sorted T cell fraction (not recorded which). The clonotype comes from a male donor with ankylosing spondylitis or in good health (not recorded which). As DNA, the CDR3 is TGTGCCAGCAGCGCCTTAGCGGGGGGCCCCTACAATGAGCAGTTCTTC. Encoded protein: CASSALAGGPYNEQFF.